This TCR beta chain was observed in a study of blood T cell repertoires in COVID-19. Across the whole study: The United States, Italy and Spain were the sources of the acute and convalescent COVID-19 samples.

The CDR3 consists of 18 residues. CDR1 is MDHEN, CDR2 SYDVKM, per germline. V gave up 6 bases and J gave up 1 base; unmatched junction bases: 12. The count of this clone is one. In the study's own analysis: Reference gene primer amplification yielded estimated nucleated cell counts. The data were produced by immunoSEQ multiplex PCR, yet TCRdb's version contains in-frame clones alone and is incomplete. That table gives V, J and clone size, and the DNA gave D and trimming. The sample has 120,000 or so clones, 76% seen once. Specimen: peripheral blood. This TCR was sampled from a woman older than 75 with acute or convalescent COVID-19. The chain uses TRBV28 and TRBJ1-5, with 10 bases fitting TRBD1. CDR3 sequence reads: CASSIDRGRVGSNQPQHF. Here the CDR3 DNA reads TGTGCCAGCAGCATTGACAGGGGGCGTGTTGGAAGCAATCAGCCCCAGCATTTT. Based on the CDR3 plus reference TRBV28 and TRBJ1-5, the full variable domain is DVKVTQSSRYLVKRTGEKVFLECVQDMDHENMFWYRQDPGLGLRLIYFSYDVKMKEKGDIPEGYSVSREKKERFSLILESASTNQTSMYLCASSIDRGRVGSNQPQHFGDGTRLSIL.